This T cell receptor beta chain was captured in a study of cytomegalovirus exposure and HLA in healthy donors. Study observations and caveats: Some V segments could not be told apart, so they were left out, TRBV6-2 and TRBV6-3 among them.

The V gene end was trimmed by 3 bases and the J gene end by 9 bases; junction bases not matched to a gene: 3. Germline loops: CDR1 MNHEY, CDR2 SVGAGI. This CDR3 contains 14 residues. The PCR employed 60 Vbeta primers together with 13 Jbeta primers. Assay used: immunoSEQ multiplex PCR; TCRdb lists only in-frame clones, some missing. The sample has around 150,000 clones, about 85% seen once. In regard to this clone: Its specificity is unknown.

Sequences were obtained from PBMCs. The sequence derives from a man aged 18-30 years in good health and CMV-seropositive. The chain employs TRBV6-5 and TRBJ1-6, with 9 bases aligning to TRBD1. CDR3 loop: CASSYNRGPSPLHF. The CDR3 DNA follows: TGTGCCAGCAGTTATAACAGGGGGCCTTCACCCCTCCACTTT.